This TCR beta chain derives from a study of OX40 agonist ivuxolimab in advanced cancers. Some background on the complete study: Ivuxolimab was a fully human IgG2 agonistic monoclonal antibody targeting the costimulatory receptor OX40 (CD134). Of the 50 or so patients in dose escalation, some 20 had hepatocellular carcinoma, some 15 had melanoma, 9 had renal cell carcinoma and 9 had head and neck cancer. Patients were allowed to have had prior anti-PD-1, anti-PD-L1 or anti-CTLA-4 therapy, and less than 45% of the dose-escalation patients had previously received checkpoint inhibitors. Peripheral TCRbeta sequencing aimed to test whether ivuxolimab altered TCR sequence diversity and caused clonal T-cell expansion. Intravenous ivuxolimab was administered to patients every 2 weeks at six dose levels: 0.01, 0.1, 0.3, 1.5, 3 and 10 mg/kg. Partial responses were achieved by three dose-escalation patients, of whom one had hepatocellular carcinoma and two had cutaneous melanoma. The paper describes the monotherapy dose-escalation part (N of about 52 patients) of the phase I trial of ivuxolimab. In the dose-escalation cohort, roughly 82% of patients were male, and the mean age was 60 years with a range of roughly 20 to 79.

Patients with a history of autoimmune disease or receiving systemic immunosuppression were excluded from the trial. In every dose cohort, peripheral blood was drawn for TCR sequencing at baseline, cycle 4 day 1, and cycle 7 day 1. The samples were taken from a phase I, first-in-human, multicenter, open-label dose-escalation trial of ivuxolimab. Adults with locally advanced or metastatic melanoma, renal cell carcinoma, hepatocellular carcinoma or head and neck squamous cell carcinoma were enrolled in the trial. Before TCR sequencing, CD4+ and CD8+ T cells were separately sorted from peripheral blood. Comment on this clone: Its antigen is unknown. Base qualities were left out, and no much larger clone turns up one base away.

Relative to germline, V is 0 bases shorter and J is 7 bases shorter, with 14 bases between their ends. CDR1 and CDR2 were assigned from the germline V gene (reference sequence) as SGHNT and YYREEE. The CDR3 runs 15 residues from the cysteine to the phenylalanine. CDR3 DNA only is kept here, 45 bases in frame from base 1. The study at large found these results: Low levels of normalized T-cell clonal expansion were also seen in some patients who did not respond. The antigen specificity of the peripheral T cells that underwent clonal expansion was not determined. At doses of 0.1 to 3.0 mg/kg, clonal expansion of both CD4+ and CD8+ T cells in blood was seen between baseline and week 6. Partial responders in the 0.1-3.0 mg/kg groups had among the lowest normalized peripheral clonal expansion, especially among CD8+ T cells. After ivuxolimab, CD8+ T cells had more expanded clones than CD4+ T cells on average.

Genomic DNA was isolated from the sorted cells so that the TCRbeta CDR3 region could be sequenced. TCRbeta CDR3 regions were sequenced using the immunoSEQ Assay. Sourced from immuneACCESS, this table was stored by TCRdb with only in-frame sequences that have V and J called. A share of the clones is absent; for the studies checked, an unresolved V gene accounts for under half, and the remainder has no known explanation. This sample lists about 59,000 clones; around 87% were detected once. Around 0.35% of the sample comes from the top ten. The sequence was obtained from an adult with an advanced solid tumor such as melanoma, head and neck, liver or kidney cancer. The chain was built from TRBV5-4 and TRBJ2-4; a tentative D call is TRBD1 (6 bases match). This material consisted of CD4+ or CD8+ T cells sorted from blood, taken in a trial of the OX40 agonist ivuxolimab. The encoded CDR3 is CASSLAGANQNIQYF. The DNA is as follows: TGTGCCAGCAGCTTGGCAGGGGCGAATCAGAACATTCAGTACTTC.